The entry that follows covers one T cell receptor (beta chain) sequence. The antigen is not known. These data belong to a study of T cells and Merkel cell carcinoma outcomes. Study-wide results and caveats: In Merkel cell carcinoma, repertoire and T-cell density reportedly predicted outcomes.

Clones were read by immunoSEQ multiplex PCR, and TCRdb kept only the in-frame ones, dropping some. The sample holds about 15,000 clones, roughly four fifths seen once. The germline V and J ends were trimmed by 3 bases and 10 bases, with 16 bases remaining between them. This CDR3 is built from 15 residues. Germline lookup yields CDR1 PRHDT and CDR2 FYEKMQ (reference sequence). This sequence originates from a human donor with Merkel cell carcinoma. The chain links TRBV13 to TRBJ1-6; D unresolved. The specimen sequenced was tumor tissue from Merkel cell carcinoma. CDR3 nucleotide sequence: TGTGCCAGCAGCTTCGCCCCGGGTACACGCTCACCCCTCCACTTT. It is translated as CASSFAPGTRSPLHF.